The 8 T cell receptor beta chains below come from one sample, sequenced in a study of blood T cell repertoires in COVID-19. Assay used: immunoSEQ multiplex PCR; TCRdb lists only in-frame clones, some missing. Of about 34,000 clones in the sample, roughly 87% are singletons; the top ten hold roughly a fifth. Sequencing was performed on peripheral blood. The source of these receptors is an elderly man with acute or convalescent COVID-19.

The chain carries TRBV7-3 and TRBJ2-3; D perhaps matches TRBD2 (5 bases). There are 15 residues in the CDR3. CDR1 and CDR2 (germline): SGHTA, FQGTGA. V was clipped by 3 bases and J by 6 bases, with 16 bases between them. CDR3 sequence reads: CASSLEDRGMDTQYF. CDR3 bases: TGTGCCAGCAGCTTGGAGGACCGAGGAATGGATACGCAGTATTTT.

The V and J genes are TRBV19 and TRBJ2-5; possible D gene TRBD2, 5 bases. The CDR3 has 11 residues. V gave up 6 bases and J gave up 5 bases, with 7 bases separating them. Germline V CDR1 and CDR2: LNHDA, SQIVND (reference sequence). The CDR3: CASSPGETQYF. The CDR3, as DNA: TGTGCCAGTAGCCCGGGGGAGACCCAGTACTTC.

V gene TRBV5-1 combines with J gene TRBJ1-1; 8 bases match TRBD1. This CDR3 spans 15 amino acids. V lost 0 bases to trimming and J lost 6 bases; unmatched junction nucleotides: 7. Germline CDR1 SGHRS, CDR2 YFSETQ. The CDR3 spells CASSLGDRSEAEAFF. The CDR3 DNA reads TGCGCCAGCAGCTTGGGGGACAGGTCTGAGGCTGAAGCTTTCTTT.

This clone was picked up one time. CDR3 bases: TGTGCCAGCAGTCAAATAGCCGAGCAGTACTTC. Protein: CASSQIAEQYF. The chain employs TRBV12-3 or TRBV12-4 and TRBJ2-7; unclear D gene. Trimming pared 5 bases from V and 6 bases from J, leaving 8 bases between. CDR3 size: 11 residues.

The chain is built from TRBV11-3 and TRBJ1-1; D might be TRBD1 (5 bases). CDR3 size: 14 residues. V dropped 5 bases and J dropped 0 bases, with 10 bases sitting between them. The V gene's germline CDR1 is SGHNT and CDR2 YENEEA. The CDR3 nucleotides read TGTGCCAGCAGCCAAGGGGCCATGAACACTGAAGCTTTCTTT. Amino acids: CASSQGAMNTEAFF.

The chain has TRBV2 and TRBJ1-6, with D perhaps TRBD1 (5 bases). V lost 7 bases and J 8 bases, leaving 15 bases between the germline ends. Germline V lookup: CDR1 SNHLY, CDR2 FYNNEI. CDR3 length: 14 residues. The CDR3, as DNA: TGTGCCAGCAAAGGGATGCAGGGATATTCACCCCTCCACTTT. This sequence encodes CASKGMQGYSPLHF.

CDR3 in DNA: TGTGCCAGCAGCTTACCCCTACTAGCGGGGCAAAGAGATACGCAGTATTTT. Translation gives CASSLPLLAGQRDTQYF. The rearrangement links TRBV7-9 to TRBJ2-3, with 10 bases lining up with TRBD2. V lost 2 bases, J lost 5 bases, and 10 bases stayed unmatched. The CDR3 consists of 17 residues. Germline values: CDR1 SEHNR, CDR2 FQNEAQ (reference sequence).

The chain is built from TRBV4-1 and TRBJ1-2, with 11 bases aligning to TRBD1. V was pared by 4 bases and J by 2 bases, with 3 bases of the junction left unmatched. This CDR3 is 15 amino acids long. CDR1 and CDR2 from the germline V gene are MGHRA and YSYEKL. In nucleotides, the CDR3 is TGCGCCAGCAGCCCGAGGACAGGGGGCAACTATGGCTACACCTTC. Translated: CASSPRTGGNYGYTF.